The T cell receptor beta chain described here comes from a study of T cells after yellow fever vaccination (dated by TCRdb to between 2019 and 2020). With respect to the entire study: The SMART-Seq v4 Ultra Low Input RNA kit was used to prepare libraries from fractions with low cell numbers. The cohort comprised two healthy male donors, one aged 18 to 30 and one aged 30 to 39 years. Bulk TCR alpha and beta repertoires were sequenced longitudinally to track T-cell clones before and after primary and booster YFV17D yellow fever vaccination. Blood samples were taken at several timepoints before and after primary and secondary immunization, and bulk PBMC replicates and cell subsets were isolated. General study outcomes and caveats: Computational filtering was required because FACS-sorted repertoires could contain abundant contaminating clonotypes from the bulk population. Compared with the primary T-cell response, the secondary T-cell response was weaker but faster, peaking on day 5 rather than day 15. After the booster, most of the clones that had expanded following primary vaccination were detected again (approximately 95% of CD4 and 80% to 90% of CD8), which suggests that memory was broadly maintained. Because the study included only two donors, the extent to which the findings can be generalized is limited. A small fraction of clonotypes appeared in both the CD4 and CD8 compartments, likely as a result of convergent recombination.

This clonotype was observed a handful of times. The antigen this receptor binds is unknown. No base-level quality is on record; no much larger clone is a single base apart. The treatment or condition label corresponds to: live attenuated yellow fever vaccine strain. At each blood-draw timepoint, two biological replicates of bulk PBMCs were obtained. PBMCs were isolated from peripheral blood using a standard Ficoll-Paque protocol. TriZol was used to extract RNA from bulk PBMCs, CD4 and CD8 fractions, and dextramer-positive and dextramer-negative fractions. Taken from the germline V gene, the CDR1 and CDR2 loops are LGHNA and YSLEER. Germline trimming: 3 bases from V, 2 bases from J; junction bases outside gene matches: 6. There are 15 amino acids in the CDR3, from cysteine to phenylalanine inclusive. Only the CDR3 DNA stays, 45 bases, in frame from base 1. TCR cDNA was made using 5'RACE template switching, a step that added a universal primer site and unique molecular identifiers. Priming of cDNA synthesis was performed from both the TCR alpha and TCR beta constant segments. Libraries were amplified in two PCR steps, with sample barcodes and sequencing adapters added in the second step. Sequencing of libraries was done on Illumina HiSeq 2500 (2x100 bp) or NovaSeq (2x150 bp). In the original analysis: Demultiplexing of reads and collapsing into UMI consensus sequences were performed with MIGEC, and V(D)J alignment was carried out with MiXCR. Clonotypes responding to the vaccine were identified with edgeR on replicate PBMC samples, with the criteria of FDR below 0.01 and a log2 fold change above 5 up to day 15. CD4 or CD8 identity was assigned to each bulk clonotype according to whether the clonotype was present at higher abundance in the sequenced CD4 repertoire or the sequenced CD8 repertoire. TCRdb's own reprocessing of the public reads used fastp at Q25 and MiXCR and kept productive beta chains. Rows merge per CDR3 protein into single entries with the most common DNA and genes. V and J calls and clone size were set by TCRdb, not the authors. This sample gives around 400,000 distinct CDR3 sequences in total; about 9.9% of them show up just once. The ten largest clonotypes hold 15% to 20% of the sample.

The sequence joins TRBV4-3 to TRBJ2-5, and 7 junction bases match TRBD2. This clonotype was sampled from a man aged 18-30 years who received the YFV17D yellow fever vaccine. Sequenced material: PBMCs, taken on the day of the first yellow fever vaccination. The DNA sequence follows: TGCGCCAGCAGCCAGACCCCGGGACTACAAGAGACCCAGTACTTC. The resulting protein is CASSQTPGLQETQYF.